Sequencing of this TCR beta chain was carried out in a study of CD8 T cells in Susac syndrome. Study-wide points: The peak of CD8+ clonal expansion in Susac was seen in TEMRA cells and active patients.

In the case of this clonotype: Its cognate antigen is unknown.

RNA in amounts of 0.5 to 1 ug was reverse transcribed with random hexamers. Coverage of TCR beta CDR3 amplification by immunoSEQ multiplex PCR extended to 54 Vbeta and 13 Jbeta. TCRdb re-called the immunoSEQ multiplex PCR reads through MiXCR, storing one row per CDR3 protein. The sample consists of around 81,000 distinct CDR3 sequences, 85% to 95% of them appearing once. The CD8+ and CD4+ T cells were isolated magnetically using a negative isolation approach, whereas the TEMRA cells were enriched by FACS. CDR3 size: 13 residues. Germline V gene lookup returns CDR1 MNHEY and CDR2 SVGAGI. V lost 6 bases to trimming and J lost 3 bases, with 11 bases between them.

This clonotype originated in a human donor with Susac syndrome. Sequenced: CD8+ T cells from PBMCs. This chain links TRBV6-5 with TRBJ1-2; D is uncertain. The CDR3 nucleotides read TGTGCCAGCAGCCCAGCCAACTACTATGGCTACACCTTC. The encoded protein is CASSPANYYGYTF.